This TCR beta chain came from a study of shared clonotypes between healthy human individuals. Clones were sequenced by immunoSEQ multiplex PCR, and TCRdb holds only the in-frame ones, with some missing. Of over a million clones listed, 96% are singletons. V gave up 0 bases and J gave up 7 bases; unmatched junction bases: 6. Per germline, CDR1 SGDLS and CDR2 YYNGEE. The CDR3 has 15 amino acids. On this clone itself: What it recognizes is unknown. Other DNA sequences in this sample translate to the same CDR3.

Study-wide findings and caveats: Across subsets, estimated richness was generally greater for naive than for memory populations.

All of the donors resided in Nashville, Tennessee, and each was a Caucasian adult. Sequencing was done on a sample of naive CD4+ T cells sorted from blood. The subset denotes: CD45RA+ positively selected. The chain employs TRBV9 and TRBJ2-1; 8 nucleotides agree with TRBD2. The origin of this receptor is a man aged 30-40 years in good health. CDR3 region: CASSVAGGPRNEQFF. CDR3 bases: TGTGCCAGCAGCGTAGCGGGAGGGCCGAGGAATGAGCAGTTCTTC.